The 20 T cell receptor beta chains in this list originate from one sample, sequenced in a study of blood T cell repertoires in COVID-19. Measured with immunoSEQ multiplex PCR; TCRdb has only the in-frame clones, and not every one. The repertoire includes about 180,000 clones, under 90% of them detected once, and 15% to 20% sits in the top ten. The source material was peripheral blood. All receptors derive from an older person with COVID-19, enrolled during active disease.

The CDR3 here is CASSITLAGATDTQYF. In DNA, the CDR3 is TGTGCCAGTAGTATAACCCTAGCGGGGGCCACAGATACGCAGTATTTT. The V gene is TRBV19, the J gene TRBJ2-3; 10 bases are shared with TRBD2. The CDR3 is made up of 16 amino acids. The germline gives CDR1 LNHDA, CDR2 SQIVND (reference sequence). Unmatched junction bases numbered 4, after V lost 2 bases and J lost 2 bases.

The chain has TRBV3-1 (or the pseudogene TRBV3-2) and TRBJ1-1, with D tentatively TRBD1 (5 bases). This CDR3 has 14 amino acids. V lost 5 bases to trimming and J lost 5 bases, with 15 bases between them. The germline V gene has CDR1 LGHDT and CDR2 YNNKEL (reference sequence). The CDR3 spells CASSETAKGTEAFF. In DNA form, the CDR3 reads TGTGCCAGCAGCGAGACAGCCAAGGGGACTGAAGCTTTCTTT.

Regarding this clone: Other DNA sequences in this specimen translate into the identical CDR3. The chain has TRBV29-1 and TRBJ2-2, with D hard to call. This CDR3 is 13 amino acids long. Germline V gene sequence: CDR1 SQVTM, CDR2 ANQGSEA. Deletions cut 3 bases from V and 3 bases from J, with 8 bases between. In nucleotides, the CDR3 is TGCAGCGTTGATTCCGGGTACACCGGGGAGCTGTTTTTT. It specifies CSVDSGYTGELFF.

The chain carries TRBV19 and TRBJ1-6, with unresolved D. The CDR3 loop spans 12 amino acids. V was pared by 3 bases and J by 10 bases, with 7 bases between. CDR1 and CDR2 (germline): LNHDA, SQIVND (reference sequence). CDR3 DNA: TGTGCCAGTAGTATGATCGGGTCACCCCTCCACTTT. Its protein is CASSMIGSPLHF. Looking up the rest from reference TRBV19 and TRBJ1-6 gives the full variable domain: DGGITQSPKYLFRKEGQNVTLSCEQNLNHDAMYWYRQDPGQGLRLIYYSQIVNDFQKGDIAEGYSVSREKKESFPLTVTSAQKNPTAFYLCASSMIGSPLHFGNGTRLTVT.

This chain links TRBV7-2 with TRBJ2-7; 8 bases are shared with TRBD1. The CDR3 spans 16 residues. Trimming cost V 1 base and J 6 bases; bases outside gene matches: 11. Germline V gene sequence: CDR1 SGHTA, CDR2 FQGNSA. CDR3 protein: CASSLGQGALLGEQYF. The CDR3 coding sequence is TGTGCCAGCAGCTTAGGGCAGGGGGCGCTTTTAGGCGAGCAGTACTTC.

V usage is TRBV7-9 and J usage is TRBJ2-7; D perhaps matches TRBD2 (5 bases). Trimming cost V 2 bases and J 5 bases, with 16 bases left between them. Germline CDR1 is SEHNR and CDR2 is FQNEAQ (reference sequence). The length of the CDR3 is 15 residues. The CDR3, as DNA: TGTGCCAGCAGCTTATGGGTTCCGGGGAACCACGAGCAGTACTTC. Translated: CASSLWVPGNHEQYF.

This chain links TRBV5-1 with TRBJ1-2, with 8 bases aligning to TRBD1. The CDR3 is 15 residues long. The germline CDR1 and CDR2 sequences are SGHRS and YFSETQ. Trimming removed 4 bases from V and 8 bases from J; junction bases left unmatched: 13. CDR3 residues: CASSEGQGRAEGYTF. The CDR3 DNA reads as TGCGCCAGCAGCGAAGGACAGGGAAGAGCCGAGGGCTACACCTTC.

This clone appeared once. The chain's CDR3 is CASSLTSRVSYNEQFF. CDR3 DNA sequence: TGCGCCAGCAGCTTGACCTCCAGGGTCTCCTACAATGAGCAGTTCTTC. The gene calls are TRBV5-1 and TRBJ2-1; D perhaps matches TRBD1 (5 bases). Trimming cost V 1 base and J 0 bases, with 11 bases left between them. The germline gives CDR1 SGHRS, CDR2 YFSETQ. The CDR3 totals 16 residues.

This rearrangement joins TRBV30 to TRBJ2-7; 7 bases are a match to TRBD1. With V trimmed by 2 bases and J by 2 bases, 6 bases remained unmatched. Germline lookup yields CDR1 GTSNPN and CDR2 SVGIG (reference sequence). This CDR3 region has 14 residues. The CDR3 is CAWSSGTAAYEQYF. CDR3 bases: TGTGCCTGGAGTTCCGGGACAGCGGCCTACGAGCAGTACTTC. Variable domain in full (rest from reference TRBV30 and TRBJ2-7): SQTIHQWPATLVQPVGSPLSLECTVEGTSNPNLYWYRQAAGRGLQLLFYSVGIGQISSEVPQNLSASRPQDRQFILSSKKLLLSDSGFYLCAWSSGTAAYEQYFGPGTRLTVT.

CDR3 sequence: CASSEGRGGNSPLHF. As DNA, the CDR3 is TGCGCCAGCAGCGAAGGGAGGGGAGGGAATTCACCCCTCCACTTT. The chain is built from TRBV5-1 and TRBJ1-6; D might be TRBD1 (5 bases). Germline V gives CDR1 SGHRS, CDR2 YFSETQ. V was shortened by 4 bases and J by 7 bases, with 15 bases between the two germline ends. This CDR3 has 15 amino acids.

The chain recombines TRBV28 with TRBJ1-6, with D tentatively TRBD1 (6 bases). The CDR3 has 13 amino acids. In germline, CDR1 is MDHEN, CDR2 SYDVKM. V was trimmed by 6 bases and J by 10 bases, leaving 13 bases between them. CDR3 sequence: CASSGGAGSPLHF. CDR3 DNA: TGTGCCAGCAGCGGGGGGGCGGGATCACCCCTCCACTTT. Drawing the rest from reference TRBV28 and TRBJ1-6, the complete variable domain is DVKVTQSSRYLVKRTGEKVFLECVQDMDHENMFWYRQDPGLGLRLIYFSYDVKMKEKGDIPEGYSVSREKKERFSLILESASTNQTSMYLCASSGGAGSPLHFGNGTRLTVT.

The V and J genes are TRBV6-1 and TRBJ2-1; weak D call: TRBD1 (5 bases). Germline assignment: CDR1 MNHNS and CDR2 SASEGT. CDR3 length: 11 residues. Trimming left V 5 bases short and J 10 bases short, with 9 bases between. CDR3 sequence reads: CASSWGWEQFF. CDR3 in DNA: TGTGCCAGCAGTTGGGGCTGGGAGCAGTTCTTC.

The J gene is TRBJ1-6, the V gene TRBV2, with D hard to call. Germline values: CDR1 SNHLY, CDR2 FYNNEI. The CDR3 spans 13 residues. Between the trimmed V and J ends, which lost 8 bases and 7 bases, there was a span of 12 bases. The CDR3 DNA reads TGTGCCAGCGTACCCGACAACAATTCACCCCTCCACTTT. As protein: CASVPDNNSPLHF.

The chain employs TRBV28 and TRBJ1-5; TRBD1 aligns across 10 bases. The V gene's germline CDR1 is MDHEN and CDR2 SYDVKM. The CDR3 contains 16 residues. J gave up 2 bases and V 2 bases, and 3 bases lay outside the gene matches. The CDR3 region has the DNA TGTGCCAGCAGTTTACCGACAGGGGGCGGCAATCAGCCCCAGCATTTT. This encodes CASSLPTGGGNQPQHF.

V gene TRBV10-3 combines with J gene TRBJ1-1; a weak D match, TRBD1 (5 bases). Trimming pared 8 bases from V and 5 bases from J, leaving 18 bases between. The length of the CDR3 is 14 residues. Germline CDR1 is ENHRY and CDR2 is SYGVKD. The CDR3 spells CAIRGVGGRTEAFF. In DNA form, the CDR3 reads TGTGCCATCCGGGGGGTGGGTGGGAGGACTGAAGCTTTCTTT.

The gene calls are TRBV28 and TRBJ1-5; 7 positions agree with TRBD1. Trimming at V came to 6 bases and at J to 6 bases, leaving 14 bases not matched to a gene. CDR3 length equals 16 residues. Germline lookup yields CDR1 MDHEN and CDR2 SYDVKM. The chain's CDR3 is CASRGEDRFISQPQHF. CDR3 in DNA: TGTGCCAGCAGGGGAGAGGACAGGTTTATAAGTCAGCCCCAGCATTTT.

V is TRBV7-3 and J is TRBJ2-1; D is perhaps TRBD2 (5 bases). Germline CDR1 reads SGHTA; CDR2 reads FQGTGA. The CDR3 has 13 amino acids. Trimming stripped 1 base from V and 10 bases from J, with 11 bases between. The CDR3 bases are TGTGCCAGCAGCTTAAGCCCTCGCGGGGAGCAGTTCTTC. Residues: CASSLSPRGEQFF.

This chain joins TRBV5-1 and TRBJ2-5; D is undetermined. Germline loops: CDR1 SGHRS, CDR2 YFSETQ. The CDR3 loop spans 13 amino acids. The ends were cut back, 4 bases at V and 9 bases at J, with 16 bases in the middle. CDR3 coding DNA: TGCGCCAGCAGCGACCAAACGGAGAGCCCCCAGTACTTC. It is translated as CASSDQTESPQYF.

In nucleotides, the CDR3 is TGTGCCAGCAGTTTAGAACTTCACAATGAGCAGTTCTTC. Its translation: CASSLELHNEQFF. V usage is TRBV12-3 or TRBV12-4 and J usage is TRBJ2-1, with unresolved D. V was trimmed by 1 base and J by 5 bases, leaving 6 bases between them. This CDR3 is 13 amino acids long.

The J gene is TRBJ1-1, the V gene TRBV28; D remains ambiguous. In germline, CDR1 is MDHEN, CDR2 SYDVKM. V was clipped by 7 bases and J by 0 bases, with 21 bases between them. CDR3 length: 17 residues. CDR3 region: CASTPRGQLRLNTEAFF. As DNA, the CDR3 is TGTGCCAGCACCCCCCGAGGGCAACTGAGATTGAACACTGAAGCTTTCTTT.